This T cell receptor (beta chain) is drawn from a study of patients and donors after allogeneic stem cell transplantation. The V end lost 6 bases, the J end lost 5 bases, and 9 bases lay between the germline ends. The CDR3 extends over 11 amino acids. CDR1 and CDR2 (germline): DFQATT, SNEGSKA (reference sequence). In this sample, this clonotype turned up a few times. TCRdb processed the RT-PCR reads anew with MiXCR; each CDR3 protein has one entry. The table includes about a million distinct CDR3 sequences, roughly 18% detected once. Sequenced material: blood, either unsorted or a sorted T cell fraction (not recorded which). The rearrangement joins TRBV20-1 to TRBJ2-3; possible D gene TRBD2, 5 bases. This receptor was obtained from a human donor who was either an allogeneic HSCT recipient or a stem cell or donor lymphocyte infusion donor (not recorded which). It is not recorded whose cells these are; they may come from a transplant donor. Here the CDR3 DNA reads TGCAGTGCCCTCCGGGAAGATACGCAGTATTTT. This translates into CSALREDTQYF.